This record looks at one TCR beta chain sequence and its context. What antigen it recognizes has not been identified. Qualities for individual bases were not recorded, and no much larger clone is one base off. Library method: RT-PCR. Sequenced using an Illumina HiSeq 2500. TCRdb redid the processing of the public reads, applying fastp at Q25 and MiXCR, and retained in-frame beta chains. Identical CDR3 protein sequences are pooled into one entry, listed with their most common genes and DNA. The table for this sample lists about 570,000 distinct CDR3 sequences; approximately 11% of them were counted only once. The top ten clonotypes cover about 10% of the sample. This entry comes from a study of response to subunit inactivated influenza vaccine (dated 2018 in TCRdb). Study-wide context: Deep quantitative profiling of the T cell receptor repertoire was used in the study to follow responses to a trivalent subunit inactivated influenza vaccine.

The CDR3, from cysteine to phenylalanine, totals 14 residues. The sequence is cut down to CDR3 DNA, 42 bases in frame from base 1. V loses 4 bases, J loses 0 bases, and the germline ends lie 9 bases apart. CDR1 and CDR2 (DFQATT, SNEGSKA) derive from the germline V gene (reference sequence). What the authors observed across the whole study: The authors proposed that each seasonal influenza vaccination may bring in only a limited number of new T cells.

The same sample was also used in a study of T cells expressing NK-cell markers. The second study's authors report: TCR beta cDNA libraries were prepared using 5'RACE template switching, which introduced a universal primer site and unique molecular identifiers. In sorted CD3+CD56+NKG2C+, CD3+CD56+NKG2C- and CD3+CD56-NKG2C+ T-cell subsets from eight or nine donors, TCR beta-chain repertoires were profiled. Among the eight sequenced donors, only one was HCMV-seronegative, while the other seven were HCMV-seropositive. To restrict sorting to alphabetaTCR-expressing T cells, an anti-gammadeltaTCR antibody was added in several experiments. For 6 or 7 donors, the dominant CD3+CD56+NKG2C+ clonotypes were among the top 10 CD8+ clonotypes and accounted for about 1.0-7.5% of CD8+ T cells. Those dominant clonotypes were again the most abundant among CD3+CD56-NKG2C+ cells in a handful of donors, at roughly 28.3-60.1%. Whether the expanded NKG2C-expressing T cell clones were specific for HCMV antigens was left unclear. The eight sequenced donors were randomly selected healthy volunteers, three men and five women. To determine HCMV serostatus, a commercial ELISA kit was used to detect HCMV-specific IgG in serum. Ficoll density gradient centrifugation was used to isolate peripheral blood mononuclear cells from blood. For over five donors, bulk peripheral blood T-cell repertoires were also sequenced from unsorted PBMC. Synthesis of cDNA was primed from the TCR beta constant segment and was followed by two consecutive PCR amplification steps. Sequencing of the libraries produced 2 x 150 bp reads on Illumina HiSeq 2000/2500, MiSeq or NextSeq. MIGEC was used to demultiplex reads and group the reads by UMI, and MiTCR was used to assemble and quantify clonotypes. Only TCR cDNA sequences supported by at least two reads were kept to exclude erroneous sequences. Downstream repertoire analysis used the tcR package, and clonotypes were matched across fractions by CDR3 nucleotide sequence plus V segment. VDJmatch was used to annotate antigen specificity against VDJdb, with one amino acid substitution allowed in CDR3.

The origin of this receptor is a middle-aged man who received an inactivated influenza vaccine. Donor details come from another sample of the same person, matched by shared clones. Sequenced material: PBMCs from blood, taken on the day of vaccination. The chain is made from TRBV20-1 and TRBJ1-4, with TRBD1 tentatively as D gene (5 bases match). The DNA reads TGCAGTGCTAAGTGGGGGGCAACTAATGAAAAACTGTTTTTT. The translation is CSAKWGATNEKLFF.